This is a list of T cell receptor beta chains from one sample in a study of shared clonotypes between healthy human individuals. Measured with immunoSEQ multiplex PCR; TCRdb has only the in-frame clones, and not every one. The sample has 2 million to 2.5 million clones, roughly 96% seen once. Sequenced input: naive CD4+ T cells sorted from blood. Receptors were obtained from a man younger than 35 in good health. The CDR3 runs from the conserved cysteine through the conserved F or W. A D gene is named only where the DNA matches it firmly. Size tells how often a clone was seen (once, few, many) or the class of an expanded clone, and some rows leave it out.

TRBV4-3	-	TRBJ2-6	-	TGCGCCAGCAGCCTATATAGCTCTGGGGCCAACGTCCTGACTTTC	CASSLYSSGANVLTF
TRBV30	-	TRBJ2-5	TRBD2	TGTGCCTGGAGCGCCGGGACTAGCGGAGGCCAAGAGACCCAGTACTTC	CAWSAGTSGGQETQYF
TRBV6-1	-	TRBJ2-3	-	TGTGCCAGCAGTGAAGGATTTGGAGATACGCAGTATTTT	CASSEGFGDTQYF
TRBV4-3	-	TRBJ2-7	-	TGCGCCAGCAGCCAAGACCGAGCGGGCCCCTACGAGCAGTACTTC	CASSQDRAGPYEQYF
TRBV18	-	TRBJ1-2	-	TGTGCCAGCTCACCCGCAGCGGGGGCAGGCTATGGCTACACCTTC	CASSPAAGAGYGYTF
TRBV30	-	TRBJ1-5	-	TGTGCCTGGACTAGGGGGGGGAACAATCAGCCCCAGCATTTT	CAWTRGGNNQPQHF
TRBV18	-	TRBJ1-3	-	TGTGCCAGCTCACCTTCCTTTGGAAACACCATATATTTT	CASSPSFGNTIYF
TRBV28	-	TRBJ1-4	-	TGTGCCAGCAGTTTCGTTGGGGCGCGAACAACTAATGAAAAACTGTTTTTT	CASSFVGARTTNEKLFF
TRBV28	-	TRBJ1-5	-	TGTGCCAGCTGCCCCGCGACAGCCTATTATCAGCCCCAGCATTTT	CASCPATAYYQPQHF
TRBV9	-	TRBJ1-1	TRBD1	TGTGCCAGCAGCGCGGGACAGTGGAACACTGAAGCTTTCTTT	CASSAGQWNTEAFF
TRBV30	once	TRBJ1-1	-	TGTGCCTGGAGTAACACAGGGATGGGAGCTTTCTTT	CAWSNTGMGAFF
TRBV7-2	-	TRBJ2-3	TRBD1	TGTGCCAGCAGCCCCGGGACAGGCGTCCCAGATACGCAGTATTTT	CASSPGTGVPDTQYF
TRBV29-1	-	TRBJ1-3	-	TGCAGCGTTGAGTTGCGGCTCTCTGGAAACACCATATATTTT	CSVELRLSGNTIYF
TRBV5-1	-	TRBJ2-1	TRBD2	TGCGCCAGCAGCTTGACTAGCGGGAGTGATAATGAGCAGTTCTTC	CASSLTSGSDNEQFF
TRBV7-9	-	TRBJ2-1	TRBD1	TGTGCCAGCAGCGCGGGACAGGGAACCTACAATGAGCAGTTCTTC	CASSAGQGTYNEQFF
TRBV5-4	-	TRBJ2-1	-	TGTGCCAGCAGCTTGGGAGGGCCGGCTTTCTCCTACAATGAGCAGTTCTTC	CASSLGGPAFSYNEQFF
TRBV5-8	once	TRBJ2-7	TRBD1	TGTGCCAGCAGCCGGGACAGGGTCTTCGAGCAGTACTTC	CASSRDRVFEQYF
TRBV29-1	-	TRBJ2-1	-	TGCGGGAGTGAGAGAAACAATGAGCAGTTCTTC	CGSERNNEQFF
TRBV19	-	TRBJ1-2	-	TGTGCCAGTTTGTCTACGAGGGGATATGGCTACACCTTC	CASLSTRGYGYTF
TRBV2	-	TRBJ2-1	TRBD2	TGTGCCAGCTGCCCTAGCGGGAGTAACAATGAGCAGTTCTTC	CASCPSGSNNEQFF
TRBV11-2	-	TRBJ2-5	-	TGTGCCAGCAGCTTAGGATCCGGCGTCACGTGGGGGCAAGAGACCCAGTACTTC	CASSLGSGVTWGQETQYF
TRBV4-1	-	TRBJ1-1	-	TGCGCCAGCAGCCAAGATCGGGGGGTGAATACTGAAGCTTTCTTT	CASSQDRGVNTEAFF
TRBV2	-	TRBJ1-6	-	TGTGCCAGCAGTGTCAAATCACCCCTCCACTTT	CASSVKSPLHF
TRBV7-9	once	TRBJ1-2	TRBD1	TGTGCCAGCAGCTCATTACGGGACAGGGGCTATGGCTACACCTTC	CASSSLRDRGYGYTF
TRBV6-5	once	TRBJ1-1	-	TGTGCCAGCAGTTACCGTCCAGGGACCACTGAAGCTTTCTTT	CASSYRPGTTEAFF